The 26 T cell receptor beta chains presented below share a single source sample, sequenced in a study of T cells expressing NK-cell markers. For each CDR3 protein, TCRdb gives one entry from its re-call of the 5' RACE reads, without DNA. Its table lists some 280,000 distinct CDR3 sequences. Sequenced input: blood T cells: a sorted CD56 or NKG2C T cell subset, CD4+ or CD8+ T cells, or bulk PBMC T cells (not recorded which). These receptors were collected from a man aged 18 to 30 in good health.

The rearrangement joins TRBV12-3 or TRBV12-4 to TRBJ2-1; the D call of TRBD2 rests on TCRdb alone, since no DNA is present to check it. There are 15 residues in the CDR3. The CDR3 here is CASTPNVVAGGEQFF.

This rearrangement joins TRBV6-6 to TRBJ1-2. The length of the CDR3 is 13 residues. From germline, CDR1 is MNHNY and CDR2 SVGAGI (reference sequence). Here the CDR3 reads CASSTGPNYGYTF.

The chain employs TRBV12-3 or TRBV12-4 and TRBJ2-7. This CDR3 has 12 amino acids. CDR3 protein: CASSPNSYEQYF.

V is TRBV12-3 or TRBV12-4 and J is TRBJ1-4; TCRdb gives TRBD1 as the D gene, but with no DNA this cannot be confirmed. The CDR3 totals 17 residues. The CDR3 sequence: CASSLQTPQGVYEKLFF.

The V gene is TRBV20-1, the J gene TRBJ2-1. CDR3 length equals 13 residues. Germline-derived CDR1 and CDR2 are DFQATT and SNEGSKA (reference sequence). CDR3 region: CSARDSQRNEQFF.

This chain joins TRBV3-1 and TRBJ2-3; as DNA is missing, the TRBD1 call by TCRdb cannot be tested. The CDR3 runs to 16 residues. Germline values: CDR1 LGHDT, CDR2 YNNKEL (reference sequence). The CDR3 spells CASSQDKMGGVDTQYF.

The chain employs TRBV29-1 and TRBJ2-7; lacking DNA, the TRBD1 call made by TCRdb goes unchecked. This CDR3 region has 13 residues. Germline lookup yields CDR1 SQVTM and CDR2 ANQGSEA. CDR3 protein: CSIRGGNSYEQYF.

The chain combines TRBV7-8 with TRBJ2-1. CDR1 is SGHVS, CDR2 FQNEAQ, per germline. The CDR3 sequence is 16 residues long. The CDR3 sequence: CASRGPWGRAYNEQFF.

The V gene is TRBV3-1, the J gene TRBJ2-1; TCRdb gives TRBD2 as the D gene, but with no DNA this cannot be confirmed. Germline V gives CDR1 LGHDT, CDR2 YNNKEL (reference sequence). This CDR3 spans 15 amino acids. CDR3 protein: CASSHKLAGFNEQFF.

The rearrangement joins TRBV11-2 to TRBJ2-7; TCRdb picks TRBD1, but there is no DNA to check that call. This CDR3 has 15 residues. Per germline, CDR1 SGHAT and CDR2 FQNNGV. This chain's CDR3 is CASSSDREGVYEQYF.

The chain carries TRBV20-1 and TRBJ1-1; no DNA is available, so the TRBD1 call from TCRdb remains unchecked. CDR3 length equals 15 residues. Germline lookup yields CDR1 DFQATT and CDR2 SNEGSKA (reference sequence). CDR3 region: CSARDRRTLNTEAFF.

The genes are TRBV5-1 and TRBJ2-1; the D call of TRBD2 rests on TCRdb alone, since no DNA is present to check it. This CDR3 is built from 16 residues. Germline lookup yields CDR1 SGHRS and CDR2 YFSETQ. This chain's CDR3 is CASSLVVRENYNEQFF.

The chain employs TRBV24-1 and TRBJ2-1; no DNA is available, so the TRBD1 call from TCRdb remains unchecked. Looked up from germline, CDR1 is KGHDR and CDR2 is SFDVKD. This CDR3 is built from 15 residues. CDR3 in amino acids: CATSDLRSLGTEQFF.

The CDR3 reads CASTTGAKNIQYF. The chain carries TRBV5-4 and TRBJ2-4; checking the TCRdb D call of TRBD1 is not possible without DNA. The CDR3 consists of 13 residues. Germline V lookup: CDR1 SGHNT, CDR2 YYREEE (reference sequence).

This chain uses TRBV7-2 with TRBJ1-5. Germline V gives CDR1 SGHTA, CDR2 FQGNSA. CDR3 length equals 14 residues. The CDR3 reads CASSLARAGQPQHF.

V and J are TRBV25-1 and TRBJ2-1; the D call of TRBD1 rests on TCRdb alone, since no DNA is present to check it. The CDR3 covers 11 residues. Germline V gives CDR1 MGHDK, CDR2 SYGVNS. This CDR3 is CASSLRDREFF.

The chain couples TRBV2 to TRBJ2-3; TCRdb outputs TRBD1, but without DNA this stays unchecked. Germline V CDR1 and CDR2: SNHLY, FYNNEI. The CDR3 covers 11 residues. The CDR3 is CASSPVGAQYF.

The chain combines TRBV6-2 or TRBV6-3 with TRBJ2-3. The CDR3 sequence is 12 residues long. Germline V gene data show CDR1 as MNHEY and CDR2 as SVGEGT. CDR3 residues: CASKNTRDTQYF.

This chain uses TRBV10-3 with TRBJ2-1; the D call from TCRdb, TRBD1, cannot be confirmed without DNA. Germline V CDR1 and CDR2: ENHRY, SYGVKD. The CDR3 length is 15 residues. CDR3: CAISGSDRGLYFQFF.

The chain has TRBV20-1 and TRBJ1-1; absent DNA, TCRdb's TRBD1 call cannot be checked. Germline loops: CDR1 DFQATT, CDR2 SNEGSKA (reference sequence). The CDR3 loop spans 14 amino acids. This chain's CDR3 is CSARSGDGSTEAFF.

The CDR3 spells CAIGPDRPGELFF. This sequence joins TRBV10-3 and TRBJ2-2; TCRdb picks TRBD1, but there is no DNA to check that call. CDR3 length equals 13 residues. Germline-derived CDR1 and CDR2 are ENHRY and SYGVKD.

The genes are TRBV7-7 and TRBJ2-3; TCRdb's assignment of TRBD1 cannot be checked, as there is no DNA. Germline values: CDR1 SSHAT, CDR2 FNYEAQ (reference sequence). The CDR3 runs 16 residues. This CDR3 reads CASSLAQGGGTDTQYF.

The J gene is TRBJ2-2, the V gene TRBV6-2 or TRBV6-3; TCRdb proposes TRBD2, but this gene call is untestable without DNA. Germline lookup yields CDR1 MNHEY and CDR2 SVGEGT. CDR3 length: 12 residues. This chain's CDR3 is CASRASGRELFF.

The CDR3 spells CSTNFEGSDTQYF. The chain recombines TRBV20-1 with TRBJ2-3; TCRdb selects TRBD1, and the lack of DNA leaves this call unchecked. Germline lookup yields CDR1 DFQATT and CDR2 SNEGSKA (reference sequence). This CDR3 spans 13 amino acids.

The chain links TRBV30 to TRBJ2-7; no DNA is available, so the TRBD1 call from TCRdb remains unchecked. Per the germline V gene, CDR1 is GTSNPN and CDR2 is SVGIG (reference sequence). The CDR3 length is 15 residues. The CDR3 is CASLRRTGAPYEQYF.

This chain joins TRBV5-1 and TRBJ1-1; TCRdb names TRBD1, which stays unverified in the absence of DNA. This CDR3 is built from 15 residues. Germline lookup yields CDR1 SGHRS and CDR2 YFSETQ. The CDR3 loop reads CASTTVGGMNTEAFF.